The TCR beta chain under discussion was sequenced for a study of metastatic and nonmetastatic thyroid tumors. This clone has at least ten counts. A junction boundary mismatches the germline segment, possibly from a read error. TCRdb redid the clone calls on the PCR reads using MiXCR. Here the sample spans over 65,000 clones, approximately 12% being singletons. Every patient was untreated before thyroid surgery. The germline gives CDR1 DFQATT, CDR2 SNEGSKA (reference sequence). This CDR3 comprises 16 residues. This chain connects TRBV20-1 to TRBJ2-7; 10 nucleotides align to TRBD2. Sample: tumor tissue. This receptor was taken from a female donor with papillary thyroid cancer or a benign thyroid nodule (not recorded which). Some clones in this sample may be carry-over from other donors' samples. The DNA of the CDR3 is TGCAGTGCTATCCCCTATCATAGCGGGAGGTTTCACGAGCAGTGCTTC. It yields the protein CSAIPYHSGRFHEQCF.